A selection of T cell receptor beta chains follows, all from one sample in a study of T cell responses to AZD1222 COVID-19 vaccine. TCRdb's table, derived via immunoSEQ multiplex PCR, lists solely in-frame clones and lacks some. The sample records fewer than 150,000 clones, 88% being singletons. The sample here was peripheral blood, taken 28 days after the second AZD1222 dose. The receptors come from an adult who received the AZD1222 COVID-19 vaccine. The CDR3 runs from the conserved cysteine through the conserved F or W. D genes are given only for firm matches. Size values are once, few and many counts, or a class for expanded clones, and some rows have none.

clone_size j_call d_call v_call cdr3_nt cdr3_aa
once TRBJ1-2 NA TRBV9 TGTGCCAGCAGCGGGCGGACGGGGTTCTATGGCTACACCTTC CASSGRTGFYGYTF
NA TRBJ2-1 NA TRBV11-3 TGTGCCAGCAGCTCCCTAGGGGGGACTGAGCAGTTCTTC CASSSLGGTEQFF
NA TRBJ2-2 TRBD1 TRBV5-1 TGCGCCAGCAGCTTAAATATCGGGACAGGTATCCCCGGGGAGCTGTTTTTT CASSLNIGTGIPGELFF
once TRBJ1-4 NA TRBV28 TGTGCCAGCGGCATTGGGGCTAATGAAAAACTGTTTTTT CASGIGANEKLFF
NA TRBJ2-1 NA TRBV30 TGTGCCTGGAGTCGTAGCAGGGTACTTGAGCAGTTCTTC CAWSRSRVLEQFF
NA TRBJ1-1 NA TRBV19 TGTGCCAGTAGTATCGACTATCGGACGGGGATGAACACTGAAGCTTTCTTT CASSIDYRTGMNTEAFF
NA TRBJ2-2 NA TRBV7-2 TGTGCCAGCAGCCCAGGGGCCAGTTACACCGGGGAGCTGTTTTTT CASSPGASYTGELFF
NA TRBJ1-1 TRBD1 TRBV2 TGTGCCAGTCAGACAGGGTGGACCGGGATTCGGAAAGCTTTCTTT CASQTGWTGIRKAFF
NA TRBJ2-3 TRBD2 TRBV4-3 TGCGCCAGCAGCGGTCTAGCGGGGGGCGGGGATACGCAGTATTTT CASSGLAGGGDTQYF
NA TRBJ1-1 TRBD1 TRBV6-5 TGTGCCAGCAGTTACTCGACAGGGGCAGCTTTCTTT CASSYSTGAAFF
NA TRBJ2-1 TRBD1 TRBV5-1 TGCGCCAGCAGCTTGCACAGGGGTAGGTCCTACAATGAGCAGTTCTTC CASSLHRGRSYNEQFF
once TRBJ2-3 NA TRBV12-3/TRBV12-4 TGTGCCAGCAGTTTCTCCTCCAATACGCAGTATTTT CASSFSSNTQYF
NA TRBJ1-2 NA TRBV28 TGTGCCAGCAGTTTTCCGAGGTCCAGCTATGGCTACACCTTC CASSFPRSSYGYTF
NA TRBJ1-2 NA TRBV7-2 TGTGCCAGCAGCTTAGGACTGGGATCCACCGATGAAGGCTACACCTTC CASSLGLGSTDEGYTF
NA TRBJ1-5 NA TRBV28 TGTGCCAGCACATTGCTACACTACCGGGACAATGCTCAGCCCCAGCATTTT CASTLLHYRDNAQPQHF
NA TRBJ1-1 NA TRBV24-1 TGTGCCACCAGAGATCGGGGCACTGAAGCTTTCTTT CATRDRGTEAFF
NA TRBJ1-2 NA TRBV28 TGTGCCAGCACCCTACAGGGCTATGGCTACACCTTC CASTLQGYGYTF
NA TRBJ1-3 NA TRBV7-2 TGTGCCAGCAGCTTAGGCGCAGGGCGAAACACCATATATTTT CASSLGAGRNTIYF
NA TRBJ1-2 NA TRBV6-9 TGTGCCAGTGCTCCAGGACTCGTTCAAAACTATGGCTACACCTTC CASAPGLVQNYGYTF
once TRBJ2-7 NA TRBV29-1 TGCAGCGTTGGGGGCGGGACCTCCCCCCCGGGGGAGCAGTACTTC CSVGGGTSPPGEQYF
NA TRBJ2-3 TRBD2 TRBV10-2 TGCGCCAGCGTAGCGGGAGTGGCGACAGATACGCAGTATTTT CASVAGVATDTQYF
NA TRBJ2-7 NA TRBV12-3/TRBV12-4 TGTGCCAGCAGTTTTCTGAGTGAGCAGTACTTC CASSFLSEQYF
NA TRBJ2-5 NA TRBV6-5 TGTGCCAGCAGTTACTCTATCCAGGGAGGAGAGACCCAGTACTTC CASSYSIQGGETQYF
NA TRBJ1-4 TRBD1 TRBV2 TGTGCCAGCAGTGCCCCGACAGGGGTGGTTGCAACTAATGAAAAACTGTTTTTT CASSAPTGVVATNEKLFF
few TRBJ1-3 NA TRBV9 TGTGCCAGCAGGGGCGCTGGAAACACCATATATTTT CASRGAGNTIYF
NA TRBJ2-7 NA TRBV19 TGTGCCAGTAGTATAGGTGGCGGGACACCGATTTACGAGCAGTACTTC CASSIGGGTPIYEQYF
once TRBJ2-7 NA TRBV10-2 TGCGCCAGCAGTGAGTTAAATATAGGGGGCTACGAGCAGTACTTC CASSELNIGGYEQYF
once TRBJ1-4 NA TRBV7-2 TGTGCCAGCAGCCAAAACAGGGACTCGAATGAAAAACTGTTTTTT CASSQNRDSNEKLFF
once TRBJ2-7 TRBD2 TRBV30 TGTGCCTGGAGTAATCGAGGGGTTGGCGGGAGCCTGGAGCAGTACTTC CAWSNRGVGGSLEQYF
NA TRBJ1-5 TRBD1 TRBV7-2 TGTGCCAGCAGCTTGAACAGGGGAAATCAGCCCCAGCATTTT CASSLNRGNQPQHF
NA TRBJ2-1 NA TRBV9 TGTGCCAGCAGCGCCGGGGACGCGGGCTACAATGAGCAGTTCTTC CASSAGDAGYNEQFF
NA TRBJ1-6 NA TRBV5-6 TGTGCCAGCAGCCTGGGGAGGGGGGAGACACCCCTCCACTTT CASSLGRGETPLHF
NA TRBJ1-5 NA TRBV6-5 TGTGCCAGCGGACCGGACGGGCTCAGCAATCAGCCCCAGCATTTT CASGPDGLSNQPQHF
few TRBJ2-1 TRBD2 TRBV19 TGTGCCAGTAGACCCGTTGGGACTAGCGAGCTGTACAATGAGCAGTTCTTC CASRPVGTSELYNEQFF
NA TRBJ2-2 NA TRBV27 TGTGCCAGCAGTTCCTCAAATGGGAGAGGGCCCGGGGAGCTGTTTTTT CASSSSNGRGPGELFF
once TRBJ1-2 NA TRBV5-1 TGCGCCAGCAGCTTGGCCCGAGGCGGGCCCTATGGCTACACCTTC CASSLARGGPYGYTF
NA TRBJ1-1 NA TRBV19 TGTGCCAGTACGGGTCAGGGAGGCCCGAACACTGAAGCTTTCTTT CASTGQGGPNTEAFF
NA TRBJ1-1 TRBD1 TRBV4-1 TGCGCCAGCAGCCAAGGGACAGGGGATCGTGAAGCTTTCTTT CASSQGTGDREAFF
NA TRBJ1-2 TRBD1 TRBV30 TGTGCCTGGCGGGACAGCCAGAGTGGCTACACCTTC CAWRDSQSGYTF
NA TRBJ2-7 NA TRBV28 TGTGCCAGCAGTTTATTCCACGAGCAGTACTTC CASSLFHEQYF
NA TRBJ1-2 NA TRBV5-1 TGCGCCAGCAGCTTGGCTCCGGGAGAGAGCTATGGCTACACCTTC CASSLAPGESYGYTF
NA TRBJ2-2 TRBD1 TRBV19 TGTGCCAGTAGTTCAGGACAGGGGAACACCGGGGAGCTGTTTTTT CASSSGQGNTGELFF
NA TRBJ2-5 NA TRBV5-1 TGCGCCAGCAGCCGGGACGCCCGGGAGACCCAGTACTTC CASSRDARETQYF
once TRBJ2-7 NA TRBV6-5 TGTGCCAGCACAGGGGGGAGCTCCTACGAGCAGTACTTC CASTGGSSYEQYF
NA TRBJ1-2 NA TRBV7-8 TGTGCCAGCTCCCTTGGACGCAACTATGGCTACACCTTC CASSLGRNYGYTF